What follows describes a single T cell receptor beta chain. In germline, CDR1 is MNHNS, CDR2 SASEGT. The junction had 0 bases not matched to a gene; V was cut back by 0 bases and J by 8 bases. CDR3 length: 12 residues. The data were taken from a study of T-cell reconstitution after alpha-beta-depleted transplantation in children. TCRbeta library preparation incorporated unique molecular identifiers. A single record per CDR3 protein comes from TCRdb applying MiXCR to the PCR reads. The sample lists about 360,000 distinct CDR3 sequences, 13% occurring once. The genes are TRBV6-1 and TRBJ1-2; 7 bases fit TRBD1. The TCR was taken from a human donor who donated a stem cell graft to a child with Fanconi anemia. This specimen was PBMCs, taken from the stem cell graft. CDR3 sequence reads: CASSEAGGGYTF. The CDR3 DNA reads TGTGCCAGCAGTGAAGCAGGGGGCGGCTACACCTTC.